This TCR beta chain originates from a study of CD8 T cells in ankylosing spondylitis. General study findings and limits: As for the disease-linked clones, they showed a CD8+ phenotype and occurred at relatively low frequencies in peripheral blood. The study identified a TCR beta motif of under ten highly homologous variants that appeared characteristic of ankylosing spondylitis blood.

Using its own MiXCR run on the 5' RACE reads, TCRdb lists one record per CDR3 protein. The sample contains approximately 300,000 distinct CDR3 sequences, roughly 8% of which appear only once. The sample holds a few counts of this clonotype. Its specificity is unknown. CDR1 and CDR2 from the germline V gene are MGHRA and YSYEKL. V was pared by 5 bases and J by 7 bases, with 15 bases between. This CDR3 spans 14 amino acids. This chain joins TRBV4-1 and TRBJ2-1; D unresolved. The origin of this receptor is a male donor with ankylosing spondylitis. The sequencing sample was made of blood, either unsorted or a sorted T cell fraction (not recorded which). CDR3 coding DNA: TGCGCCAGCAGCTCTCCTCTACATCGGAATGAGCAGTTCTTC. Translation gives CASSSPLHRNEQFF.